This entry describes one T cell receptor (beta chain). Its antigen is as yet unknown. Primers for the PCR totalled 60 Vbeta and 13 Jbeta. Sequenced by immunoSEQ multiplex PCR; TCRdb stores in-frame clones only, minus some. The sample consists of about 170,000 clones, about 85% of them appearing once. The record originates from a study of cytomegalovirus exposure and HLA in healthy donors. Overall study: In terms of ancestry, the Caucasian-associated cluster contained 81% of the roughly 400 genotyped donors. Overall study results and limits: Reported results showed that the classifier diagnosed cytomegalovirus status with high specificity and sensitivity. The study designated about 160 TCR beta chains cytomegalovirus-associated. In a later analysis, at a false discovery rate of 0.05, about 15,000 TCR beta sequences were associated with HLA alleles.

This CDR3 region has 14 residues. Germline V gives CDR1 SGDLS, CDR2 YYNGEE. V lost 0 bases, J lost 6 bases, and 13 bases lay in between. The chain carries TRBV9 and TRBJ2-7, with TRBD2 as a possible D gene (6 bases). This TCR derives from a woman between 50 and 59 years old in good health and CMV-seropositive. Sequencing was done on a sample of PBMCs. Here the CDR3 reads CASSVDGGTGEQYF. The DNA of the CDR3 is TGTGCCAGCAGCGTAGATGGCGGGACTGGCGAGCAGTACTTC. The full variable domain, in which reference TRBV9 and TRBJ2-7 provide the parts outside the CDR3, is DSGVTQTPKHLITATGQRVTLRCSPRSGDLSVYWYQQSLDQGLQFLIQYYNGEERAKGNILERFSAQQFPDLHSELNLSSLELGDSALYFCASSVDGGTGEQYFGPGTRLTVT.